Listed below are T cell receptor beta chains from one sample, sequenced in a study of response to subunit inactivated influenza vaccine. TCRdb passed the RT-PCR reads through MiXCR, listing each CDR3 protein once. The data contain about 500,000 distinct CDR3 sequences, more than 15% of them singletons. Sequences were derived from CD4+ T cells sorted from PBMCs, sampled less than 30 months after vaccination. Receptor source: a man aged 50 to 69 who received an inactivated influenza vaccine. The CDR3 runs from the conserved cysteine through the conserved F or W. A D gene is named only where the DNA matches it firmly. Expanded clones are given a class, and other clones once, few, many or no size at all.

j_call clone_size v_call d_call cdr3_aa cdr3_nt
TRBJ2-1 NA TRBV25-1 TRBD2 CASSLLAGSNEQFF TGTGCCAGCAGTTTATTAGCGGGGTCCAATGAGCAGTTCTTC
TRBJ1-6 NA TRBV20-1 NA CSARDLRVGNSPLHF TGCAGTGCTAGAGATTTGAGGGTTGGGAATTCACCCCTCCACTTT
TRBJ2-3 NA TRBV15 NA CATSRAPPGVSTDTQYF TGTGCCACCAGCAGAGCCCCCCCAGGGGTAAGCACAGATACGCAGTATTTT
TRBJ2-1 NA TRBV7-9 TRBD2 CASSPLGEGLANEQFF TGTGCCAGCAGCCCCTTGGGGGAGGGCCTCGCCAATGAGCAGTTCTTC
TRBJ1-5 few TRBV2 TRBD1 CASSPRTGALNQPQHF TGTGCCAGCAGTCCCCGGACAGGCGCTTTGAATCAGCCCCAGCATTTT
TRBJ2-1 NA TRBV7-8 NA CASSLERMLPYNEQFF TGTGCCAGCAGCTTAGAAAGGATGCTTCCCTACAATGAGCAGTTCTTC
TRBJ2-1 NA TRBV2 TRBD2 CASMASGGGSYNEQFF TGTGCCAGCATGGCTAGCGGGGGGGGCTCCTACAATGAGCAGTTCTTC
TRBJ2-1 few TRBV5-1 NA CASSLDGRDGEQFF TGCGCCAGCAGCTTGGATGGCAGGGATGGGGAGCAGTTCTTC
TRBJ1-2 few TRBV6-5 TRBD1 CASSYTGRTGVRGYTF TGTGCCAGCAGTTATACAGGAAGGACAGGGGTTCGGGGCTACACCTTC
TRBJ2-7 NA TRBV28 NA CATLYEQYF TGTGCCACCCTTTACGAGCAGTACTTC
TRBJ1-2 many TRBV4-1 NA CASSQPGETGYTF TGCGCCAGCAGCCAACCAGGGGAGACCGGCTACACCTTC
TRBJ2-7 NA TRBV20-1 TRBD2 CSAIAGGTHYEQYF TGCAGTGCTATAGCGGGAGGGACCCACTACGAGCAGTACTTC
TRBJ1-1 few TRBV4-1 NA CASSQATPGRLNTEAFF TGCGCCAGCAGCCAAGCGACCCCAGGACGGCTGAACACTGAAGCTTTCTTT
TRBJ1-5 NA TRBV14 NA CASSQSGDLANQPQHF TGTGCCAGCAGCCAATCAGGGGACTTGGCAAATCAGCCCCAGCATTTT
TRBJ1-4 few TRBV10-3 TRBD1 CAIRTGDATNEKLFF TGTGCCATCAGAACAGGGGATGCAACTAATGAAAAACTGTTTTTT
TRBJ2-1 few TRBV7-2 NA CASSLAPGHSYNEQFF TGTGCCAGCAGCTTAGCGCCCGGACACTCCTACAATGAGCAGTTCTTC
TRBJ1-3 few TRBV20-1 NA CSARNRAGNTIYF TGCAGTGCTAGAAACAGGGCTGGAAACACCATATATTTT
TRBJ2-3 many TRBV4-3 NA CASSQQTGAGDTQYF TGCGCCAGCAGCCAACAAACTGGGGCTGGAGATACGCAGTATTTT
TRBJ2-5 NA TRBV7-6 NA CASRHANQETQYF TGTGCCAGCAGACACGCTAACCAAGAGACCCAGTACTTC
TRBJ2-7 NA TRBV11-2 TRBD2 CASSLVRSSGRASSYEQYF TGTGCCAGCAGCTTAGTTCGGTCTAGCGGGAGGGCTAGCTCCTACGAGCAGTACTTC
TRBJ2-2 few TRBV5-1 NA CASSPGQAGTGELFF TGCGCCAGCAGCCCTGGACAGGCGGGAACCGGGGAGCTGTTTTTT
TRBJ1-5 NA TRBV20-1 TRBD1 CSATTDRASNQPQHF TGCAGTGCTACGACGGACAGGGCTAGCAATCAGCCCCAGCATTTT
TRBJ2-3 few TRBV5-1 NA CASSTGMGTDTQYF TGCGCCAGCAGTACGGGAATGGGTACAGATACGCAGTATTTT
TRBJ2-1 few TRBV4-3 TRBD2 CASSQGLAGGWAYNEQFF TGCGCCAGCAGCCAAGGACTAGCGGGGGGGTGGGCCTACAATGAGCAGTTCTTC
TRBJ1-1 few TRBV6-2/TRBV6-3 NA CASSFGTPNEAFF TGTGCCAGCAGTTTCGGGACACCAAATGAAGCTTTCTTT
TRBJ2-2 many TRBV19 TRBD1 CATTGGFATGELFF TGTGCCACCACAGGGGGCTTTGCCACCGGGGAGCTGTTTTTT
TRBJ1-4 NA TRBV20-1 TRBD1 CSAPETGRNEKLFF TGCAGTGCTCCTGAGACAGGGAGAAATGAAAAACTGTTTTTT
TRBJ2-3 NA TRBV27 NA CASSLSGAGDTQYF TGTGCCAGCAGTTTATCAGGGGCGGGAGATACGCAGTATTTT
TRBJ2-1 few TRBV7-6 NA CASSSSGQGRVGRMGAYNEQFF TGTGCCAGCAGCTCCTCGGGTCAGGGTAGGGTGGGGAGGATGGGGGCCTACAATGAGCAGTTCTTC
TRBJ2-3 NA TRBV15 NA CATSRAPSTDTQYF TGTGCCACCAGCAGAGCGCCAAGCACAGATACGCAGTATTTT
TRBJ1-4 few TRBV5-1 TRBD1 CASSLTSNRGSEKLFF TGCGCCAGCAGCTTAACTTCAAACAGGGGTTCGGAAAAACTGTTTTTT
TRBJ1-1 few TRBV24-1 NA CATRGGVGRTEAFF TGTGCCACCAGGGGGGGAGTGGGACGCACTGAAGCTTTCTTT
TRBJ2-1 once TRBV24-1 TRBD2 CATSTTGTGLRSGRANEQFF TGTGCCACCAGTACCACCGGGACCGGGCTTCGTAGCGGGAGAGCCAATGAGCAGTTCTTC
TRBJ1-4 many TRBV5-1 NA CASSSGTLDYEKLFF TGCGCCAGCAGCTCCGGGACCCTGGATTATGAAAAACTGTTTTTT
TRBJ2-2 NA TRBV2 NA CASSDLGVVTGELFF TGTGCCAGCAGTGATCTTGGGGTAGTCACCGGGGAGCTGTTTTTT
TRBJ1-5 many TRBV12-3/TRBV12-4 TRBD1 CASRPGQVLYQPQHF TGTGCCAGCAGGCCTGGACAGGTCTTATATCAGCCCCAGCATTTT
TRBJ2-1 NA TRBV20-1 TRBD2 CSAPTSGVWNEQFF TGCAGTGCCCCGACTAGCGGGGTTTGGAATGAGCAGTTCTTC
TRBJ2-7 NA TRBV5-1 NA CASSLINGYEQYF TGCGCCAGCAGCTTGATTAACGGGTACGAGCAGTACTTC
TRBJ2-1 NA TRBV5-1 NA CASQLSSSYNEQFF TGCGCCAGCCAACTGAGTAGCTCCTACAACGAGCAGTTCTTC
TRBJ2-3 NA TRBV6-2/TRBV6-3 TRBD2 CASSLREEVTDTQYF TGTGCCAGCAGTTTACGGGAGGAAGTAACAGATACGCAGTATTTT
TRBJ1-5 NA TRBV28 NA CASSAHMGAGNQPQHF TGTGCCAGCAGTGCCCACATGGGCGCGGGCAATCAGCCCCAGCATTTT
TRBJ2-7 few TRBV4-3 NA CASSQRTRGGIYEQYF TGCGCCAGCAGCCAACGGACAAGGGGAGGCATCTACGAGCAGTACTTC
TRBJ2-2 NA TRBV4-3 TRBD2 CASSPSGEGTGELFF TGCGCCAGCAGCCCTAGCGGGGAAGGCACCGGGGAGCTGTTTTTT
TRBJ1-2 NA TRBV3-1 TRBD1 CASSPTGQFYGYTF TGTGCCAGCAGCCCCACGGGACAGTTCTATGGCTACACCTTC
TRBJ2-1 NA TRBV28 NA CASSFWGEQFF TGTGCCAGCAGTTTTTGGGGTGAGCAGTTCTTC
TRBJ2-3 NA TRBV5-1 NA CASSLQGWPGTDTQYF TGCGCCAGCAGCTTGCAGGGGTGGCCTGGAACAGATACGCAGTATTTT
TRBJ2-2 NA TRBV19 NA CASRRDYTGELFF TGTGCCAGTAGGAGGGACTACACCGGGGAGCTGTTTTTT
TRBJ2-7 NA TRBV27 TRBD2 CASSLLFDGGASGNEQYF TGTGCCAGCAGTTTATTGTTCGACGGGGGGGCCTCTGGGAACGAGCAGTACTTC